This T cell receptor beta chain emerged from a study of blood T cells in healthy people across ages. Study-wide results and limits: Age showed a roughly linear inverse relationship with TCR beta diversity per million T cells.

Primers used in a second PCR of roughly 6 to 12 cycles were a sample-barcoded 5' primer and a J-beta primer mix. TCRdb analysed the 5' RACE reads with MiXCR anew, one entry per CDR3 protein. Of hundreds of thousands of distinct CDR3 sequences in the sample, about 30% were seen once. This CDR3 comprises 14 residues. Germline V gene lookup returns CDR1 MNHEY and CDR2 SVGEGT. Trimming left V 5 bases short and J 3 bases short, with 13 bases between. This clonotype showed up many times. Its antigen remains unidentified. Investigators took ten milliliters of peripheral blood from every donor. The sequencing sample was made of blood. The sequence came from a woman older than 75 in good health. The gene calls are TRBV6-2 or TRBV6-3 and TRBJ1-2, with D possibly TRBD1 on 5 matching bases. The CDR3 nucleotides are TGTGCCAGCAGTATAAGTGGGGACGACTATGGCTACACCTTC. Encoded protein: CASSISGDDYGYTF.